The 6 T cell receptor beta chains listed next were all sequenced from one sample in a study of neurological immune-mediated disorders. TCRdb analysed the 5' RACE reads with MiXCR anew, one entry per CDR3 protein. The data hold some 66,000 distinct CDR3 sequences, with nearly 3.5% observed a single time. The specimen was PBMCs. Receptors were obtained from a man aged 40-49 years with multiple sclerosis.

This clonotype showed up just a few times. V gene TRBV20-1 combines with J gene TRBJ1-6; perhaps TRBD1 as D (6 bases). The CDR3 covers 14 residues. CDR1 DFQATT and CDR2 SNEGSKA come from the germline V gene (reference sequence). The V and J ends lost 1 base and 10 bases respectively, with 14 bases between them. The CDR3 region is CSARGEGGGSPLHF. The CDR3 DNA reads as TGCAGTGCTAGAGGAGAAGGGGGTGGCTCACCCCTCCACTTT.

This clonotype was recorded at least ten times. This chain joins TRBV20-1 and TRBJ1-2; D is unclear. V lost 5 bases, J lost 8 bases, and 15 bases lay in between. Per germline, CDR1 DFQATT and CDR2 SNEGSKA (reference sequence). CDR3 length equals 12 residues. The CDR3 spells CSARSASSGYTF. CDR3 sequence (DNA): TGCAGTGCTCGAAGTGCTTCGAGCGGCTACACCTTC.

This clonotype occurred many times. The rearrangement joins TRBV3-1 to TRBJ1-2; tentative D call: TRBD1 (5 bases). CDR3 length equals 15 residues. CDR1 LGHDT and CDR2 YNNKEL come from the germline V gene (reference sequence). V was clipped by 1 base and J by 5 bases, with 14 bases between them. DNA of the CDR3: TGTGCCAGCAGCCAAGCCCCCGGGACGAGTTATGGCTACACCTTC. Protein sequence: CASSQAPGTSYGYTF.

This clonotype was detected many times. The rearrangement joins TRBV6-5 to TRBJ2-3; 7 bases line up with TRBD1. Losses at the gene ends were 4 bases for V and 1 base for J; bases not matched to a gene: 2. CDR1 and CDR2 from the germline V gene are MNHEY and SVGAGI. This CDR3 has 14 residues. The CDR3: CASSWGTGTDTQYF. For the CDR3, the DNA is TGTGCCAGCAGTTGGGGGACAGGCACAGATACGCAGTATTTT.

There are many counts of this clonotype. This chain connects TRBV12-3 or TRBV12-4 to TRBJ2-1, with 10 bases that match TRBD2. The CDR3 covers 15 residues. The junction had 5 bases not matched to a gene; V was cut back by 6 bases and J by 3 bases. This CDR3 reads CASRRLAGDYNEQFF. CDR3 nucleotide sequence: TGTGCCAGCAGACGGCTAGCGGGAGACTACAATGAGCAGTTCTTC.

This clonotype was seen many times. The genes are TRBV5-4 and TRBJ1-6; D ambiguous. V was cut by 1 base and J by 7 bases, with 9 bases left in between. Per germline, CDR1 SGHNT and CDR2 YYREEE (reference sequence). This CDR3 is 14 amino acids long. CDR3 sequence: CASSLPGTNSPLHF. The CDR3 nucleotides read TGTGCCAGCAGCTTGCCCGGAACAAATTCACCCCTCCACTTT. Looking up the rest from reference TRBV5-4 and TRBJ1-6 gives the full variable domain: ETGVTQSPTHLIKTRGQQVTLRCSSQSGHNTVSWYQQALGQGPQFIFQYYREEENGRGNFPPRFSGLQFPNYSSELNVNALELDDSALYLCASSLPGTNSPLHFGNGTRLTVT.